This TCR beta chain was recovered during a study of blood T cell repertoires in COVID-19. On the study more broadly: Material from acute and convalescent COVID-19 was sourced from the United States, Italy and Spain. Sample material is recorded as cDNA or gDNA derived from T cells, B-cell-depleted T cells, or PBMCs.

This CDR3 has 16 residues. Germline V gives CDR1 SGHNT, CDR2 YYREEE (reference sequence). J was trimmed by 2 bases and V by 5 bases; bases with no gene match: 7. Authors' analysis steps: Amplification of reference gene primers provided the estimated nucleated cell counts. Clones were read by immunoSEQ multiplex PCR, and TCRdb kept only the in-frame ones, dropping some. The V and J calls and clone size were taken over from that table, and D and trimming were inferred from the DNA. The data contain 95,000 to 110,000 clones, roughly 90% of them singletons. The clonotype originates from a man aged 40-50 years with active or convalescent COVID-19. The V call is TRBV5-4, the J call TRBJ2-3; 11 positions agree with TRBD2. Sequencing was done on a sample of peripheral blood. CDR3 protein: CASSYRLAGSTDTQYF. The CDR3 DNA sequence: TGTGCCAGCAGTTACAGACTAGCGGGGTCCACAGATACGCAGTATTTT. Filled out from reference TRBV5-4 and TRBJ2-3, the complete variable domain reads ETGVTQSPTHLIKTRGQQVTLRCSSQSGHNTVSWYQQALGQGPQFIFQYYREEENGRGNFPPRFSGLQFPNYSSELNVNALELDDSALYLCASSYRLAGSTDTQYFGPGTRLTVL.